This T cell receptor beta chain is drawn from a study of T cell repertoires in cytomegalovirus infection. TCRdb fed the reads into MiXCR, producing one record per CDR3 protein. The table lists roughly 190,000 distinct CDR3 sequences, 8.5% to 10% of them singletons. This clonotype occurred a few times. Sequencing was carried out using PBMCs. This TCR derives from a human donor in good health (CMV status not recorded). Some clones in this sample may be carry-over from other donors' samples.

CDR3: CASSFRGTVYNEQFF. CDR3 in DNA: TGTGCCAGCAGCTTTAGAGGGACAGTATACAATGAGCAGTTCTTC. V is TRBV7-9 and J is TRBJ2-1; 7 nucleotides match TRBD1. The CDR3 consists of 15 residues. V gave up 3 bases and J gave up 4 bases; unmatched junction bases: 6. CDR1 and CDR2 (germline): SEHNR, FQNEAQ (reference sequence).